This entry features one T cell receptor beta chain sequence. Profiled with immunoSEQ multiplex PCR; TCRdb holds only in-frame clones, not every one. The sample has fewer than 300,000 clones, around 85% seen once. V was cut by 1 base and J by 9 bases, with 13 bases left in between. The V gene's germline CDR1 is SGHVS and CDR2 FQNEAQ. The CDR3 covers 15 residues. This record belongs to a study of blood T cell repertoires in COVID-19. The wider study: Acute-phase and convalescent COVID-19 samples originated in the United States, Italy and Spain. T cells, B-cell-depleted T cells, or PBMCs provided the cDNA or gDNA that served as material.

The chain has TRBV7-8 and TRBJ1-6; a possible D gene is TRBD1 (5 bases). Sequences were obtained from PBMCs or T cells enriched from blood (not recorded which). The clonotype comes from a woman aged 45-59 years who had recovered from COVID-19. The CDR3 coding sequence is TGTGCCAGCAGCTTAGAGGCAGGGATGGTTTCACCCCTCCACTTT. The encoded protein is CASSLEAGMVSPLHF. The full variable domain, in which reference TRBV7-8 and TRBJ1-6 provide the parts outside the CDR3, is GAGVSQSPRYKVAKRGQDVALRCDPISGHVSLFWYQQALGQGPEFLTYFQNEAQLDKSGLPSDRFFAERPEGSVSTLKIQRTQQEDSAVYLCASSLEAGMVSPLHFGNGTRLTVT.